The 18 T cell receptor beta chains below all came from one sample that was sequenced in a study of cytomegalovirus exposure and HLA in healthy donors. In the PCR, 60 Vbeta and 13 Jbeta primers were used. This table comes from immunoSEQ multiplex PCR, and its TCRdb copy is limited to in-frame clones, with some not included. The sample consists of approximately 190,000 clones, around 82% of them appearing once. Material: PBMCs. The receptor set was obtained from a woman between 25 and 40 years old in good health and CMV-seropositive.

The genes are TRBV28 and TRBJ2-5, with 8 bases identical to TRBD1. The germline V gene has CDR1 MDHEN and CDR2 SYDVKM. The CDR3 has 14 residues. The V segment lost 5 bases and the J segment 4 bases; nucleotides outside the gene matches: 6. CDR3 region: CASSLTGVGETQYF. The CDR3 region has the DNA TGTGCCAGCAGTCTGACAGGGGTTGGAGAGACCCAGTACTTC. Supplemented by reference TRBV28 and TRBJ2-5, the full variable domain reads DVKVTQSSRYLVKRTGEKVFLECVQDMDHENMFWYRQDPGLGLRLIYFSYDVKMKEKGDIPEGYSVSREKKERFSLILESASTNQTSMYLCASSLTGVGETQYFGPGTRLLVL.

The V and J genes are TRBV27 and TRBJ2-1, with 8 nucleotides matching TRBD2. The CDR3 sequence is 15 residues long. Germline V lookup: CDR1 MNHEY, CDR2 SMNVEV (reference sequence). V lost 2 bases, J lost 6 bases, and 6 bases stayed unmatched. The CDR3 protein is CASSLGTSGFNEQFF. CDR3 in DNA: TGTGCCAGCAGTTTAGGTACTAGCGGTTTCAATGAGCAGTTCTTC.

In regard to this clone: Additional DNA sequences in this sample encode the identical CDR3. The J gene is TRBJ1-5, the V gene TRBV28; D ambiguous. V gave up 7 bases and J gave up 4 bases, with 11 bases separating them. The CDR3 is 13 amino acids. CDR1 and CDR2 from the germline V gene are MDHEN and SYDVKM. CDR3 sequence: CASIWRGNQPQHF. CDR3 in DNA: TGTGCCAGCATTTGGCGGGGAAATCAGCCCCAGCATTTT.

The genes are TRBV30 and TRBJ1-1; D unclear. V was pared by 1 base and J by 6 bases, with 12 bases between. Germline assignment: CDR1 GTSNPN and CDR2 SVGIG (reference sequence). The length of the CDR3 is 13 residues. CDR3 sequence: CAWSAGGDAEAFF. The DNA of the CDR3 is TGTGCCTGGAGTGCGGGAGGAGATGCTGAAGCTTTCTTT.

CDR3 coding DNA: TGTGCCAGCGGAACAGGGCAAGAGACCCAGTACTTC. This encodes CASGTGQETQYF. J is TRBJ2-5 and V is TRBV28; D perhaps matches TRBD1 (6 bases). V dropped 8 bases and J dropped 2 bases, with 9 bases sitting between them. The CDR3 consists of 12 residues. The germline V gene encodes CDR1 MDHEN and CDR2 SYDVKM. The entire variable domain, with the rest obtained from reference TRBV28 and TRBJ2-5, is as follows: DVKVTQSSRYLVKRTGEKVFLECVQDMDHENMFWYRQDPGLGLRLIYFSYDVKMKEKGDIPEGYSVSREKKERFSLILESASTNQTSMYLCASGTGQETQYFGPGTRLLVL.

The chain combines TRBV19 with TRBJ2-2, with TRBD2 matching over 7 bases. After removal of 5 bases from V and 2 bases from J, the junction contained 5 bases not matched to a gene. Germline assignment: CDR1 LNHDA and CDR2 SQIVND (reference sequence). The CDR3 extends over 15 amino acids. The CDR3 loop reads CASSPGLPNTGELFF. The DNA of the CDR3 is TGTGCCAGTAGTCCGGGACTACCTAACACCGGGGAGCTGTTTTTT.

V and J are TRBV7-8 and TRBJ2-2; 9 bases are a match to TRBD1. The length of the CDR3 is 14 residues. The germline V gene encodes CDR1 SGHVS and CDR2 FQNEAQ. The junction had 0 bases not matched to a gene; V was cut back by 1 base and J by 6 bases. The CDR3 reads CASSLGQGAGELFF. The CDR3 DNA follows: TGTGCCAGCAGCTTAGGACAGGGGGCCGGGGAGCTGTTTTTT.

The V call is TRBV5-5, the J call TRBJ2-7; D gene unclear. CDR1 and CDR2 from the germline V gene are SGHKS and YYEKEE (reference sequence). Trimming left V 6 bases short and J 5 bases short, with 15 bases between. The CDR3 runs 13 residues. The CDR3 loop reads CASTKDTSHEQYF. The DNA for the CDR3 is TGTGCCAGCACCAAAGACACGTCCCACGAGCAGTACTTC.

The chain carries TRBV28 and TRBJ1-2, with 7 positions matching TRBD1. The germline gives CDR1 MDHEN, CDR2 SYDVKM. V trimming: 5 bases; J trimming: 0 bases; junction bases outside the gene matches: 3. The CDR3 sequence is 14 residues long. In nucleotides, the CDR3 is TGTGCCAGCAGTGGTGGGACAGCTAACTATGGCTACACCTTC. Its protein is CASSGGTANYGYTF.

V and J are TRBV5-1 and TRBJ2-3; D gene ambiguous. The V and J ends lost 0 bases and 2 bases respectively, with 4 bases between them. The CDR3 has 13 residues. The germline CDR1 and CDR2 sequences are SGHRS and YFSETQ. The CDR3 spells CASSLASTDTQYF. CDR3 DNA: TGCGCCAGCAGCTTGGCCTCCACAGATACGCAGTATTTT.

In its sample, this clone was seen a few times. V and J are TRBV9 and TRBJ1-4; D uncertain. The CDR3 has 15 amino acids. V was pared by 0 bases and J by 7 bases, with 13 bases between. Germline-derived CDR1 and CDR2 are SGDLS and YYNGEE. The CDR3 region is CASSVGREGLEKLFF. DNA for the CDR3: TGTGCCAGCAGCGTAGGTAGGGAGGGTCTTGAAAAACTGTTTTTT.

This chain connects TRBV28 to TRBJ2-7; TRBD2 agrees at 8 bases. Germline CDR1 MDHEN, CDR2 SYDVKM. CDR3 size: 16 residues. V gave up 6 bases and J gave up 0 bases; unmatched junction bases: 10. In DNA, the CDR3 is TGTGCCAGCAGGCCCCTCGGGAGGGGACCCTCCTACGAGCAGTACTTC. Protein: CASRPLGRGPSYEQYF.

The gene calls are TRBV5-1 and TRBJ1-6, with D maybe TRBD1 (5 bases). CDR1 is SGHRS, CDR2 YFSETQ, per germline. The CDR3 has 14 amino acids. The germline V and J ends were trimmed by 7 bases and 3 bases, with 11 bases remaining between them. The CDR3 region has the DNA TGCGCCAGCCAATCAGACAGCTATAATTCACCCCTCCACTTT. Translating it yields CASQSDSYNSPLHF. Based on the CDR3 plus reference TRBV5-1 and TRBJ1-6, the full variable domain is KAGVTQTPRYLIKTRGQQVTLSCSPISGHRSVSWYQQTPGQGLQFLFEYFSETQRNKGNFPGRFSGRQFSNSRSEMNVSTLELGDSALYLCASQSDSYNSPLHFGNGTRLTVT.

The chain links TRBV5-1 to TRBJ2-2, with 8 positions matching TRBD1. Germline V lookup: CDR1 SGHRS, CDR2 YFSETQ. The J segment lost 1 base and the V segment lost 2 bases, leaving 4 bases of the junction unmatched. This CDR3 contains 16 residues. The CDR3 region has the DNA TGCGCCAGCAGCTTAACCGGGACAGGGAACACCGGGGAGCTGTTTTTT. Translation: CASSLTGTGNTGELFF.

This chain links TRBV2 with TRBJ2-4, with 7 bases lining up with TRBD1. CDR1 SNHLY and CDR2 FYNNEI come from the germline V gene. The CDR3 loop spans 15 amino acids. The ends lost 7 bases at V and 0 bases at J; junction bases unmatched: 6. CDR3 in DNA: TGTGCCAGCATACAGGGGAACCGAGCCAAAAACATTCAGTACTTC. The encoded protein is CASIQGNRAKNIQYF.

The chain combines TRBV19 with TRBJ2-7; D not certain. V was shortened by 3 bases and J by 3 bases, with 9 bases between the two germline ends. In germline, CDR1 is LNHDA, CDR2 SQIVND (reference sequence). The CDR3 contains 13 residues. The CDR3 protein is CASSIWLYYEQYF. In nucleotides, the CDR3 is TGTGCCAGTAGTATTTGGCTGTACTACGAGCAGTACTTC.

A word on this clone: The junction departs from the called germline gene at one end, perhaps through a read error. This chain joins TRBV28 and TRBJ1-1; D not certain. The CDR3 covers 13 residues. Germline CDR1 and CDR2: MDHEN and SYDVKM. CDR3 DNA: TGTGTCAGCAGTCAGAACATGAACACTGAAGCTTTCTTT. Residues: CVSSQNMNTEAFF.

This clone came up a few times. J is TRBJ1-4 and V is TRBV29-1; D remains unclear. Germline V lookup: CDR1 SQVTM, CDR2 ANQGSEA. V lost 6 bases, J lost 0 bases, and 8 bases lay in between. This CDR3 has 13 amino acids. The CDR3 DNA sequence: TGCAGCGTCCCGGTTGCAACTAATGAAAAACTGTTTTTT. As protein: CSVPVATNEKLFF. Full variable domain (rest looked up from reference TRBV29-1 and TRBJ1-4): SAVISQKPSRDICQRGTSLTIQCQVDSQVTMMFWYRQQPGQSLTLIATANQGSEATYESGFVIDKFPISRPNLTFSTLTVSNMSPEDSSIYLCSVPVATNEKLFFGSGTQLSVL.